This is a list of T cell receptor beta chains from one sample in a study of early T cells in non-severe SARS-CoV-2 infection. TCRdb analysed the 5' RACE reads with MiXCR anew, one entry per CDR3 protein. The data show some 91,000 distinct CDR3 sequences, roughly 13% seen once. Material: whole blood. The receptor set was obtained from an adult who was a healthcare worker with PCR-confirmed SARS-CoV-2 infection or an uninfected control (not recorded which). CDR3s include the opening cysteine and the closing phenylalanine or tryptophan. Fields, in order: CDR3 protein, CDR3 DNA, clone size, V gene, D gene, J gene. D genes are given only for firm matches. The size entry is marked missing in some rows and otherwise reads once, few, many or a size class.

CDR3: CASSPRLYEQYF
DNA: TGTGCCAGCTCACCACGCCTCTACGAGCAGTACTTC
size: many
V: TRBV18
D: .
J: TRBJ2-7

CDR3: CSVAYSYEQYF
DNA: TGCAGCGTCGCTTACAGCTACGAGCAGTACTTC
size: many
V: TRBV29-1
D: .
J: TRBJ2-7

CDR3: CASSYRGVTDTQYF
DNA: TGTGCCAGCAGCTACAGAGGGGTAACAGATACGCAGTATTTT
size: few
V: TRBV6-5
D: .
J: TRBJ2-3

CDR3: CASSFGETSGEQYF
DNA: TGTGCCAGCAGTTTTGGGGAAACCTCAGGCGAGCAGTACTTC
size: many
V: TRBV12-3/TRBV12-4
D: .
J: TRBJ2-7

CDR3: CSFPGDRGSQETQYF
DNA: TGCAGCTTTCCCGGGGACAGGGGCTCCCAAGAGACCCAGTACTTC
size: .
V: TRBV29-1
D: TRBD1
J: TRBJ2-5

CDR3: CASSRMQTQYF
DNA: TGTGCCAGCAGCCGAATGCAGACCCAGTACTTC
size: .
V: TRBV28
D: .
J: TRBJ2-5

CDR3: CASRKQSTDTQYF
DNA: TGTGCCAGCAGAAAGCAGAGCACAGATACGCAGTATTTT
size: many
V: TRBV27
D: .
J: TRBJ2-3

CDR3: CASTPSLAKNIQYF
DNA: TGTGCCAGCACCCCATCCCTGGCCAAAAACATTCAGTACTTC
size: .
V: TRBV12-3/TRBV12-4
D: .
J: TRBJ2-4

CDR3: CASSPTGTVSYEQYF
DNA: TGTGCCAGCAGCCCCACCGGGACAGTGTCCTACGAGCAGTACTTC
size: many
V: TRBV12-3/TRBV12-4
D: TRBD1
J: TRBJ2-7

CDR3: CASIWDGFSNQPQHF
DNA: TGTGCCAGCATCTGGGACGGCTTTAGCAATCAGCCCCAGCATTTT
size: many
V: TRBV6-1
D: .
J: TRBJ1-5

CDR3: CASSVSVETQYF
DNA: TGTGCCAGCAGTGTCAGCGTGGAGACCCAGTACTTC
size: .
V: TRBV2
D: .
J: TRBJ2-5

CDR3: CASSLREKLLF
DNA: TGTGCCAGCAGCTTGAGGGAAAAACTGCTTTTT
size: many
V: TRBV7-9
D: .
J: TRBJ1-4

CDR3: CASSLGTGRYDSPLHF
DNA: TGTGCCAGCAGCTTAGGGACAGGGCGATATGATTCACCCCTCCACTTT
size: .
V: TRBV7-8
D: TRBD1
J: TRBJ1-6

CDR3: CSVDSGMGKGEAFF
DNA: TGCAGCGTTGATAGCGGGATGGGTAAGGGTGAAGCTTTCTTT
size: .
V: TRBV29-1
D: .
J: TRBJ1-1

CDR3: CASSATGTTNTEAFF
DNA: TGTGCCAGCAGTGCGACGGGGACCACGAACACTGAAGCTTTCTTT
size: .
V: TRBV6-5
D: .
J: TRBJ1-1

CDR3: CSARRTGDGYTF
DNA: TGCAGTGCTAGGAGAACAGGGGATGGCTACACCTTC
size: few
V: TRBV20-1
D: TRBD1
J: TRBJ1-2

CDR3: CASSADMWGRSDTQYF
DNA: TGCGCCAGCAGCGCTGACATGTGGGGCCGATCAGATACGCAGTATTTT
size: .
V: TRBV5-1
D: .
J: TRBJ2-3

CDR3: CASSVRVGNTEAFF
DNA: TGCGCCAGCTCAGTGAGGGTCGGAAACACTGAAGCTTTCTTT
size: .
V: TRBV5-1
D: .
J: TRBJ1-1

CDR3: CSARGLPPTDTQYF
DNA: TGCAGTGCTAGGGGATTACCCCCCACAGATACGCAGTATTTT
size: many
V: TRBV20-1
D: .
J: TRBJ2-3

CDR3: CASSQGPGQGVNYGYTF
DNA: TGCGCCAGCAGCCAAGGCCCAGGACAGGGGGTTAACTATGGCTACACCTTC
size: few
V: TRBV4-1
D: TRBD1
J: TRBJ1-2

CDR3: CASSLARGPYNEQFF
DNA: TGTGCCAGCAGCTTAGCCAGGGGGCCGTACAATGAGCAGTTCTTC
size: .
V: TRBV13
D: TRBD1
J: TRBJ2-1

CDR3: CSVLVERGQKKSTDTQYF
DNA: TGCAGCGTTTTAGTTGAGCGGGGGCAAAAGAAATCCACAGATACGCAGTATTTT
size: many
V: TRBV29-1
D: TRBD2
J: TRBJ2-3

CDR3: CSAPKTSSVSEQFF
DNA: TGCAGTGCACCCAAGACTAGCAGTGTCAGTGAGCAGTTCTTC
size: .
V: TRBV20-1
D: TRBD2
J: TRBJ2-1

CDR3: CSVVPTSYSYEQYF
DNA: TGCAGCGTTGTGCCCACCTCCTACTCCTACGAGCAGTACTTC
size: .
V: TRBV29-1
D: .
J: TRBJ2-7

CDR3: CASRTGYETQYF
DNA: TGCGCCAGCCGGACGGGGTATGAGACCCAGTACTTC
size: many
V: TRBV5-1
D: .
J: TRBJ2-5

CDR3: CANSRAGYGYTF
DNA: TGTGCCAACTCCAGGGCGGGCTATGGCTACACCTTC
size: many
V: TRBV28
D: .
J: TRBJ1-2

CDR3: CASSQDAGKGGYTF
DNA: TGTGCCAGCAGCCAAGATGCTGGGAAGGGAGGCTACACCTTC
size: many
V: TRBV14
D: .
J: TRBJ1-2

CDR3: CAISESPTEAFF
DNA: TGTGCCATCAGTGAGTCCCCCACTGAAGCTTTCTTT
size: .
V: TRBV10-3
D: .
J: TRBJ1-1

CDR3: CASSPIGDTGELFF
DNA: TGTGCCAGCAGTCCTATAGGGGACACCGGGGAGCTGTTTTTT
size: few
V: TRBV28
D: .
J: TRBJ2-2

CDR3: CASTLRTGPTYGQYF
DNA: TGTGCCAGCACCCTCCGGACAGGACCCACCTACGGGCAGTACTTC
size: .
V: TRBV27
D: TRBD1
J: TRBJ2-7

CDR3: CASSYEEPGRETQYF
DNA: TGTGCCAGCAGTTACGAGGAGCCAGGGAGAGAGACCCAGTACTTC
size: many
V: TRBV6-2/TRBV6-3
D: .
J: TRBJ2-5

CDR3: CSVRISGANVLTF
DNA: TGCAGCGTGCGAATCTCTGGGGCCAACGTCCTGACTTTC
size: few
V: TRBV29-1
D: .
J: TRBJ2-6

CDR3: CASSERTGDPNTIYF
DNA: TGTGCCAGCAGTGAACGGACAGGGGATCCAAACACCATATATTTT
size: many
V: TRBV2
D: TRBD1
J: TRBJ1-3

CDR3: CSARAYRSSYNEQFF
DNA: TGCAGTGCTAGAGCGTACAGGAGCTCCTACAATGAGCAGTTCTTC
size: many
V: TRBV20-1
D: .
J: TRBJ2-1

CDR3: CASSFVRELFF
DNA: TGTGCCAGCAGTTTCGTCCGGGAGCTGTTTTTT
size: many
V: TRBV6-1
D: .
J: TRBJ2-2

CDR3: CASSLGGSKEKLFF
DNA: TGTGCCAGCAGCCTCGGGGGGTCGAAGGAAAAACTGTTTTTT
size: .
V: TRBV13
D: .
J: TRBJ1-4

CDR3: CSVEDHTVNYGYTF
DNA: TGCAGCGTTGAAGATCACACCGTCAACTATGGCTACACCTTC
size: few
V: TRBV29-1
D: .
J: TRBJ1-2

CDR3: CASRQPGTEAFF
DNA: TGTGCCAGCAGACAACCGGGGACTGAAGCTTTCTTT
size: few
V: TRBV12-3/TRBV12-4
D: .
J: TRBJ1-1

CDR3: CASSLQSGTGEKLFF
DNA: TGTGCCAGCAGTTTGCAGTCCGGAACGGGGGAAAAACTGTTTTTT
size: many
V: TRBV28
D: .
J: TRBJ1-4

CDR3: CASSVAGTYEHYF
DNA: TGTGCCAGCAGTGTGGCAGGGACCTACGAGCATTACTTC
size: .
V: TRBV25-1
D: .
J: TRBJ2-7

CDR3: CASSLVGAGARNEQFF
DNA: TGTGCCAGCAGCTTAGTTGGGGCAGGGGCCCGCAATGAGCAGTTCTTC
size: few
V: TRBV7-2
D: .
J: TRBJ2-1

CDR3: CASSLGLQGTNEKLFF
DNA: TGTGCCAGCAGCCTAGGGCTCCAGGGGACTAATGAAAAACTGTTTTTT
size: many
V: TRBV7-9
D: .
J: TRBJ1-4

CDR3: CASSFVGRETDTQYF
DNA: TGTGCCAGCAGCTTTGTGGGCAGGGAGACAGATACGCAGTATTTT
size: .
V: TRBV11-2
D: .
J: TRBJ2-3

CDR3: CASSQERQRGNEQYF
DNA: TGTGCCAGCAGCCAAGAGAGACAGCGGGGCAACGAGCAGTACTTC
size: many
V: TRBV4-2
D: TRBD2
J: TRBJ2-7

CDR3: CASSSTSDGRNEQFF
DNA: TGTGCCAGCAGCTCGACTAGCGATGGCCGAAATGAGCAGTTCTTC
size: .
V: TRBV7-2
D: TRBD2
J: TRBJ2-1

CDR3: CASRDPGQGIYGYTF
DNA: TGTGCCAGCAGGGATCCGGGACAGGGGATTTATGGCTACACCTTC
size: .
V: TRBV7-2
D: TRBD1
J: TRBJ1-2

CDR3: CSASDSTDTQYF
DNA: TGCAGTGCTAGCGATAGCACAGATACGCAGTATTTT
size: .
V: TRBV20-1
D: .
J: TRBJ2-3

CDR3: CASSLYGNEQFF
DNA: TGTGCCAGCAGTTTATATGGCAATGAGCAGTTCTTC
size: few
V: TRBV28
D: .
J: TRBJ2-1

CDR3: CASSQVPRNNEQFF
DNA: TGCGCCAGCAGCCAAGTTCCCAGGAACAATGAGCAGTTCTTC
size: few
V: TRBV4-1
D: .
J: TRBJ2-1

CDR3: CASSPTWDRNTEAFF
DNA: TGTGCCAGCTCACCAACGTGGGACCGGAACACTGAAGCTTTCTTT
size: few
V: TRBV18
D: .
J: TRBJ1-1

CDR3: CSAHGTRQETQYF
DNA: TGCAGTGCCCATGGGACACGGCAAGAGACCCAGTACTTC
size: few
V: TRBV20-1
D: .
J: TRBJ2-5

CDR3: CASSLGRGNDEQYF
DNA: TGTGCCAGCAGCTTAGGCAGGGGAAACGACGAGCAGTACTTC
size: few
V: TRBV7-2
D: .
J: TRBJ2-7

CDR3: CSGAGRIIGYTF
DNA: TGCAGTGGGGCAGGGAGAATAATCGGCTACACCTTC
size: .
V: TRBV20-1
D: .
J: TRBJ1-2

CDR3: CASSPQISSYNEQFF
DNA: TGTGCCAGCAGTCCCCAGATTAGCTCCTACAATGAGCAGTTCTTC
size: many
V: TRBV2
D: .
J: TRBJ2-1

CDR3: CASSPSGGSYNEQFF
DNA: TGTGCCAGCAGCCCTAGCGGGGGTTCCTACAATGAGCAGTTCTTC
size: many
V: TRBV11-2
D: TRBD2
J: TRBJ2-1

CDR3: CASSHPNSRGSGNTIYF
DNA: TGCGCCAGCAGCCACCCCAACTCGCGAGGTTCTGGAAACACCATATATTTT
size: many
V: TRBV4-1
D: .
J: TRBJ1-3

CDR3: CASSQEGQGTDTQYF
DNA: TGTGCCAGCAGCCAAGAGGGACAGGGCACAGATACGCAGTATTTT
size: many
V: TRBV4-2
D: TRBD1
J: TRBJ2-3

CDR3: CASSQIGQPQHF
DNA: TGCGCCAGCAGCCAAATCGGTCAGCCCCAGCATTTT
size: .
V: TRBV4-1
D: .
J: TRBJ1-5

CDR3: CASSSSGTGVYEQYF
DNA: TGTGCCAGCAGCTCCTCCGGGACAGGGGTATACGAGCAGTACTTC
size: few
V: TRBV7-9
D: TRBD1
J: TRBJ2-7

CDR3: CAIKGPSTDTQYF
DNA: TGTGCCATCAAAGGCCCTAGCACAGATACGCAGTATTTT
size: .
V: TRBV10-3
D: .
J: TRBJ2-3